This T cell receptor beta chain stems from a study of CD8 T cells in Susac syndrome. Negative magnetic isolation gave CD8+ and CD4+ cells; FACS enriched CD8+ TEMRA. Study conclusions and caveats: No clonal expansion appeared among CD4+ T cells in Susac patients.

This clonotype has a single count. Its antigen is undetermined. When the RNA was reverse transcribed, random hexamers were used with an input of about 0.5 to 1 ug. TCR beta CDR3 was amplified by immunoSEQ covering 54 Vbeta and 13 Jbeta. One entry per CDR3 protein results from TCRdb running MiXCR on the immunoSEQ multiplex PCR reads. The data show just over 150,000 distinct CDR3 sequences, with about 95% seen just once and 0.16% held by the top ten. This clonotype was sampled from a human donor with Susac syndrome. Sequenced sample: CD4+ T cells from PBMCs.

In DNA form, the CDR3 reads TGTGCCAGCAGTTCGTTCTACGAGCAGTACTTC. This codes for CASSSFYEQYF. The chain recombines TRBV12-3 or TRBV12-4 with TRBJ2-7; no clear D. The CDR3 contains 11 residues. V dropped 4 bases and J dropped 3 bases, with 4 bases sitting between them.